The text below deals with one TCR beta chain. Per the original methods: Cell counts per sample came from amplifying reference gene primers. Here immunoSEQ multiplex PCR was the method, and the copy in TCRdb shows in-frame clones only, minus some. V and J calls and clone size are as listed in that table; D and trimming were resolved from the DNA. The sample records approximately 28,000 clones, 88% being singletons. Looked up from germline, CDR1 is PRHDT and CDR2 is FYEKMQ (reference sequence). V trimming: 0 bases; J trimming: 4 bases; junction bases outside the gene matches: 8. The CDR3 sequence is 17 residues long. The data were taken from a study of blood T cell repertoires in COVID-19. Turning to the study itself: Acute and convalescent COVID-19 specimens originated in the United States, Italy and Spain. The analysed material was cDNA or gDNA that came from T cells, B-cell-depleted T cells, or PBMCs.

Sequencing was carried out using peripheral blood. The clonotype originates from a human donor in a cohort sampled during active COVID-19. V and J are TRBV13 and TRBJ2-7; 11 positions agree with TRBD2. CDR3 residues: CASSLGTTSGGVYEQYF. The CDR3 DNA sequence: TGTGCCAGCAGCTTAGGGACTACTAGCGGGGGTGTATACGAGCAGTACTTC.